Shown below are 17 T cell receptor beta chains from a single sample sequenced in a study of cytomegalovirus exposure and HLA in healthy donors. Researchers ran the PCR with 60 Vbeta and 13 Jbeta primers. The assay was immunoSEQ multiplex PCR, and TCRdb's table has in-frame clones only and misses some. The repertoire holds 170,000 or so clones, around 79% seen once, with more than 0.5% in the top ten. What was sequenced was PBMCs. The receptor set was obtained from a woman in her forties or fifties in good health and CMV-seronegative.

This chain uses TRBV28 with TRBJ2-7; maybe TRBD2 (6 bases). Trimming stripped 5 bases from V and 4 bases from J, with 18 bases between. Germline V gives CDR1 MDHEN, CDR2 SYDVKM. The CDR3 is 15 residues long. The CDR3 sequence is CASSPRPGRTYEQYF. As DNA, the CDR3 is TGTGCCAGCAGTCCCCGTCCCGGGAGAACGTACGAGCAGTACTTC.

The V and J genes are TRBV5-1 and TRBJ2-1; D is ambiguous. Germline loops: CDR1 SGHRS, CDR2 YFSETQ. The V end was cut by 4 bases, the J end by 4 bases, with 9 bases between. This CDR3 comprises 13 residues. CDR3 DNA: TGCGCCAGCAGCCTCGACTCTTACAATGAGCAGTTCTTC. Encoded protein: CASSLDSYNEQFF. Full variable domain (rest looked up from reference TRBV5-1 and TRBJ2-1): KAGVTQTPRYLIKTRGQQVTLSCSPISGHRSVSWYQQTPGQGLQFLFEYFSETQRNKGNFPGRFSGRQFSNSRSEMNVSTLELGDSALYLCASSLDSYNEQFFGPGTRLTVL.

The chain is built from TRBV7-2 and TRBJ1-1; no firm D call. Trimming took 6 bases from V and 5 from J, leaving 16 bases between them. The CDR3 sequence is 14 residues long. Germline V gene sequence: CDR1 SGHTA, CDR2 FQGNSA. In nucleotides, the CDR3 is TGTGCCAGCAGTACCGCATTGAGCGGTACTGAAGCTTTCTTT. This sequence encodes CASSTALSGTEAFF.

The V call is TRBV27, the J call TRBJ2-7; no firm D call. There are 13 residues in the CDR3. V was shortened by 8 bases and J by 0 bases, with 11 bases between the two germline ends. CDR1 and CDR2 from the germline V gene are MNHEY and SMNVEV (reference sequence). CDR3 protein: CASLSPGSYEQYF. CDR3 DNA sequence: TGTGCCAGCCTCTCTCCCGGCTCCTACGAGCAGTACTTC.

The genes are TRBV6-6 and TRBJ2-7; 8 bases fit TRBD2. CDR3 size: 15 residues. The trim removed 5 bases at V and 0 bases at J, leaving 6 bases unmatched. Per the germline V gene, CDR1 is MNHNY and CDR2 is SVGAGI (reference sequence). Written as DNA, the CDR3 is TGTGCCAGCAGTCCTATTAGCGGGAACTCCTACGAGCAGTACTTC. Its translation: CASSPISGNSYEQYF.

J is TRBJ1-1 and V is TRBV7-3, with TRBD1 identical over 7 bases. CDR1 SGHTA and CDR2 FQGTGA come from the germline V gene. The J segment lost 5 bases and the V segment lost 5 bases, leaving 5 bases of the junction unmatched. This CDR3 is built from 13 residues. This CDR3 is CASSRQGSTEAFF. For the CDR3, the DNA is TGTGCCAGCAGCCGACAGGGTTCAACTGAAGCTTTCTTT.

This sequence joins TRBV5-6 and TRBJ1-6; weak D call: TRBD1 (5 bases). V lost 4 bases and J lost 10, with 15 bases in between. This CDR3 comprises 14 residues. Looked up from germline, CDR1 is SGHDT and CDR2 is YYEEEE. CDR3 sequence reads: CASSRGRLESPLHF. The CDR3 DNA reads as TGTGCCAGCAGCAGGGGAAGGTTGGAGTCACCCCTCCACTTT. Full variable domain (outside the CDR3, taken from reference TRBV5-6 and TRBJ1-6): DAGVTQSPTHLIKTRGQQVTLRCSPKSGHDTVSWYQQALGQGPQFIFQYYEEEERQRGNFPDRFSGHQFPNYSSELNVNALLLGDSALYLCASSRGRLESPLHFGNGTRLTVT.

The chain has TRBV5-4 and TRBJ2-5; possible D gene TRBD1, 6 bases. The CDR3 is 14 residues long. The V end lost 0 bases, the J end lost 1 base, and 7 bases lay between the germline ends. Germline loops: CDR1 SGHNT, CDR2 YYREEE (reference sequence). Written as DNA, the CDR3 is TGTGCCAGCAGCTTGGTGGACAGCCAAGAGACCCAGTACTTC. Protein sequence: CASSLVDSQETQYF.

This clone was detected only a few times. The J gene is TRBJ2-7, the V gene TRBV6-5; 7 nucleotides agree with TRBD1. The CDR3 length is 15 residues. Germline CDR1 is MNHEY and CDR2 is SVGAGI. J was trimmed by 6 bases and V by 2 bases; bases with no gene match: 10. This CDR3 reads CASSYTGATFGEQYF. The CDR3 bases are TGTGCCAGCAGTTACACAGGGGCCACCTTTGGCGAGCAGTACTTC.

CDR3 sequence (DNA): TGTGCCAGCTCACGGGGAGGGTCCCCCTACGAGCAGTACTTC. Translating it yields CASSRGGSPYEQYF. The chain joins TRBV18 to TRBJ2-7; the match to TRBD2 covers 7 bases. The CDR3 is 14 residues long. Germline CDR1 is KGHSH and CDR2 is LQKENI. Trimming took 4 bases from V and 2 from J; bases not matched to a gene: 5.

The gene calls are TRBV9 and TRBJ2-7; 10 bases agree with TRBD2. Germline V CDR1 and CDR2: SGDLS, YYNGEE. After removal of 4 bases from V and 4 bases from J, the junction contained 11 bases not matched to a gene. This CDR3 has 16 residues. The CDR3 sequence is CASSPSAGLAVYEQYF. The CDR3, as DNA: TGTGCCAGCAGCCCCTCAGCCGGACTAGCGGTTTACGAGCAGTACTTC.

The chain is built from TRBV7-9 and TRBJ2-3; 12 positions match TRBD2. V shed 5 bases and J 8 bases; nucleotides not matched to a gene: 11. The CDR3 runs 16 residues. Per germline, CDR1 SEHNR and CDR2 FQNEAQ (reference sequence). This CDR3 reads CASSRWTSGEMGTQYF. CDR3 in DNA: TGTGCCAGCAGCCGCTGGACTAGCGGGGAAATGGGTACGCAGTATTTT. Using reference TRBV7-9 and TRBJ2-3 for the parts outside the CDR3, the full variable domain is DTGVSQNPRHKITKRGQNVTFRCDPISEHNRLYWYRQTLGQGPEFLTYFQNEAQLEKSRLLSDRFSAERPKGSFSTLEIQRTEQGDSAMYLCASSRWTSGEMGTQYFGPGTRLTVL.

This chain uses TRBV7-8 with TRBJ2-4, with 7 positions matching TRBD1. J lost 5 bases, V lost 5 bases, and 3 bases had no gene match. CDR3 size: 13 residues. Germline assignment: CDR1 SGHVS and CDR2 FQNEAQ. The CDR3 spells CASSRDRQNIQYF. CDR3 DNA sequence: TGTGCCAGCAGCAGGGACAGACAAAACATTCAGTACTTC. Looking up the rest from reference TRBV7-8 and TRBJ2-4 gives the full variable domain: GAGVSQSPRYKVAKRGQDVALRCDPISGHVSLFWYQQALGQGPEFLTYFQNEAQLDKSGLPSDRFFAERPEGSVSTLKIQRTQQEDSAVYLCASSRDRQNIQYFGAGTRLSVL.

V is TRBV5-1 and J is TRBJ1-2; 10 bases line up with TRBD1. The CDR3 is 15 amino acids. Germline V gives CDR1 SGHRS, CDR2 YFSETQ. V lost 0 bases to trimming and J lost 4 bases; unmatched junction nucleotides: 3. The CDR3 protein is CASSLGTGGFYGYTF. For the CDR3, the DNA is TGCGCCAGCAGCTTGGGGACAGGGGGTTTCTATGGCTACACCTTC.

The J gene is TRBJ2-1, the V gene TRBV6-1, with 11 bases fitting TRBD2. Trimming removed 2 bases from V and 8 bases from J; junction bases left unmatched: 11. The CDR3 contains 17 residues. From germline, CDR1 is MNHNS and CDR2 SASEGT. The CDR3 loop is CASSETSGRSSGDEQFF. The CDR3 DNA reads TGTGCCAGCAGTGAAACTAGCGGGAGAAGTTCGGGCGATGAGCAGTTCTTC.

The J gene is TRBJ2-1, the V gene TRBV5-1; possible D gene TRBD2, 6 bases. The V end lost 0 bases, the J end lost 8 bases, and 21 bases lay between the germline ends. CDR3 size: 17 residues. In germline, CDR1 is SGHRS, CDR2 YFSETQ. The CDR3 region is CASSLAGGTFILDEQFF. The CDR3, as DNA: TGCGCCAGCAGCTTGGCCGGCGGGACCTTTATTTTGGATGAGCAGTTCTTC.

The chain carries TRBV28 and TRBJ2-6; 8 bases line up with TRBD2. With V trimmed by 4 bases and J by 2 bases, 10 bases remained unmatched. This CDR3 is 18 amino acids long. The germline V gene encodes CDR1 MDHEN and CDR2 SYDVKM. CDR3 sequence reads: CASSSNSGAQTGANVLTF. CDR3 bases: TGTGCCAGCAGTTCGAATAGCGGGGCCCAAACTGGGGCCAACGTCCTGACTTTC.